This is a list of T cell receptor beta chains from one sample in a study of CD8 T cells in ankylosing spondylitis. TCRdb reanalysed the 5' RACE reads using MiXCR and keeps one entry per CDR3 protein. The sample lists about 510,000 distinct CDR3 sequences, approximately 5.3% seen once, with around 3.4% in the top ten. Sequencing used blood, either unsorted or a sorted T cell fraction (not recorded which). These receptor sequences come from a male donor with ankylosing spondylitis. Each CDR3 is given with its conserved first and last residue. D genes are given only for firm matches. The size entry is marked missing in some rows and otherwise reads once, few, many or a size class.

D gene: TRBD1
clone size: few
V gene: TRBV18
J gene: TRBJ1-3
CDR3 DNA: TGTGCCAGCTCATGGGGACAGGGGCTCTCTGGAAACACCATATATTTT
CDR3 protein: CASSWGQGLSGNTIYF

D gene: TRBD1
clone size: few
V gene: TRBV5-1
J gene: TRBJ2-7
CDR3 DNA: TGCGCCAGCAGCGGTGGGACAGCTCCGCAGTACTTC
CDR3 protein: CASSGGTAPQYF

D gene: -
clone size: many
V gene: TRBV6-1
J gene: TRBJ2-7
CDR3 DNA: TGTGCCAGCAGCCTCTCCGGGGAAGGCGGGGAGCAGTACTTC
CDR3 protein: CASSLSGEGGEQYF

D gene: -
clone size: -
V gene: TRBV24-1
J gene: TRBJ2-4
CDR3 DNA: TGTGCCACCAGTGATAATACGGGACACCCTTCGGAAAACATTCAGTACTTC
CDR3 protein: CATSDNTGHPSENIQYF

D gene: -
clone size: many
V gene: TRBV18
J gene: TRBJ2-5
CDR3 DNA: TGTGCCAGCTCCCCGAGGCAAGAGACCCAGTACTTC
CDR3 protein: CASSPRQETQYF

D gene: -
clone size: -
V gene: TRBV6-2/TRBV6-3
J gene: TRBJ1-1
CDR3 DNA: TGTGCCAGCAGTTCCTCCCCCGTTCGCAGGAACACTGAAGCTTTCTTT
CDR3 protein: CASSSSPVRRNTEAFF

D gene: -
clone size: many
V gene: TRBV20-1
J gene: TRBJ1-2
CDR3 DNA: TGCAGTGCTCCGAGAATAGGGCGCTATGGCTACACCTTC
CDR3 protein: CSAPRIGRYGYTF

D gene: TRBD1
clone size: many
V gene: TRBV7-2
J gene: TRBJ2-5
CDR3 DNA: TGTGCCAGCAGCAAACAGACAGGGGTAGAGACCCAGTACTTC
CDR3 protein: CASSKQTGVETQYF

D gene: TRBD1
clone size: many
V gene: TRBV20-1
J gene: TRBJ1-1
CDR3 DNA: TGCAGTGCTAGGGGACAGGGATACACTGAAGCTTTCTTT
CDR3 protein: CSARGQGYTEAFF

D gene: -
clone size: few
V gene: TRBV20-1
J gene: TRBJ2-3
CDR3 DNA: TGCAGTGCGGCCGGGCCCTTTTCTAGCACAGATACGCAGTATTTT
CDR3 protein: CSAAGPFSSTDTQYF

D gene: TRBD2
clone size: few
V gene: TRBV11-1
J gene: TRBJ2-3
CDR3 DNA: TGTGCCAGCAGCTTAGCAGCCATAGCGGGAGGTCAGGAAGATACGCAGTATTTT
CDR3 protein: CASSLAAIAGGQEDTQYF

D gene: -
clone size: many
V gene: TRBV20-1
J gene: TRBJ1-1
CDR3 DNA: TGCAGTGCCCCGAAAATTAGGGGGACTGAAGCTTTCTTT
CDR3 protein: CSAPKIRGTEAFF

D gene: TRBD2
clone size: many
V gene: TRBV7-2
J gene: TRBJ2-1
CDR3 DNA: TGTGCCAGCAGCTTAGGAGCGGGAGGAGGCGAGCAGTTCTTC
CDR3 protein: CASSLGAGGGEQFF

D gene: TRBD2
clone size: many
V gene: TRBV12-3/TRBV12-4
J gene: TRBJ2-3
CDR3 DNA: TGTGCCAGCAGCCCGACCCTAGCGGGGGGAAGTTCAGATACGCAGTATTTT
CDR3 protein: CASSPTLAGGSSDTQYF

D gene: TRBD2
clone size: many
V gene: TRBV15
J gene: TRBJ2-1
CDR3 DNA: TGTGCCACCAGCTCAGATGCTAGCGGGATGGGACAGTTCTTC
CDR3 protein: CATSSDASGMGQFF

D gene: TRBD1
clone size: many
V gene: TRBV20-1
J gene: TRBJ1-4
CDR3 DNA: TGCAGTGCTACTCAGGGGGCAAGTGAAAAACTGTTTTTT
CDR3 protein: CSATQGASEKLFF

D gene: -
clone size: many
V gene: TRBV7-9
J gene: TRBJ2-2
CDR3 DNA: TGTGCCAGCAGCCTACGAGGGTCCGGCACCGGGGAGCTGTTTTTT
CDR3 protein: CASSLRGSGTGELFF

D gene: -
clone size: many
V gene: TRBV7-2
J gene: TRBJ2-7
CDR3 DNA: TGTGCCAGCAGCGCACAGCGTTCCTCCTACGAGCAGTACTTC
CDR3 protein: CASSAQRSSYEQYF

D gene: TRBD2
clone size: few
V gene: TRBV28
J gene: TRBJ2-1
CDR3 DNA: TGTGCCAGCAGTTTTGGCTTACTAGCGGGGGTCTTCTACAATGAGCAGTTCTTC
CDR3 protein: CASSFGLLAGVFYNEQFF

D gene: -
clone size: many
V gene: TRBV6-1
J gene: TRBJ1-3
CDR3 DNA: TGTGCCAGCAGCCCACAAAGCATGACTAGAAACACCATATATTTT
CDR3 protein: CASSPQSMTRNTIYF

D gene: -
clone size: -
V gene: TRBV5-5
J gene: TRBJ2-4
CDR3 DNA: TGTGCCAGCAGCCCCGGGAGCCGATGCATTCAGTACTTC
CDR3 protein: CASSPGSRCIQYF

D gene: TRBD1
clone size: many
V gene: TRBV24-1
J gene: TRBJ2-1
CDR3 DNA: TGTGCCACCAGTGATATCTGGACAGGGAAATCCTACAATGAGCAGTTCTTC
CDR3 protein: CATSDIWTGKSYNEQFF

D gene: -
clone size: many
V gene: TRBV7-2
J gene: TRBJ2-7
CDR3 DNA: TGTGCCAGCAGCTTAGCGCGGCTAGCGATTAACTACGAGCAGTACTTC
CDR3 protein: CASSLARLAINYEQYF

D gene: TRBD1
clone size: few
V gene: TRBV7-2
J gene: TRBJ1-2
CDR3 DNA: TGTGCCAGCAGCTTAGTACAGGGGGCAGGCTATGGCTACACCTTC
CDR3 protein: CASSLVQGAGYGYTF

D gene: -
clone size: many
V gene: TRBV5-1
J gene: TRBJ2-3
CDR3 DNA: TGCGCCAGCAGCTTGCCGAGAGCAGATACGCAGTATTTT
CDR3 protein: CASSLPRADTQYF

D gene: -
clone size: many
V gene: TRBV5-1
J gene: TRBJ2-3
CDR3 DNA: TGCGCCAGCAGCTCCGGGATTACTAGCACAGATACGCAGTATTTT
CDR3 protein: CASSSGITSTDTQYF

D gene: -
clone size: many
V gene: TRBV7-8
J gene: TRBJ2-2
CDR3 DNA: TGTGCCAGCAGCTTTGCGGGGAACACCGGGGAGCTGTTTTTT
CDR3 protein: CASSFAGNTGELFF

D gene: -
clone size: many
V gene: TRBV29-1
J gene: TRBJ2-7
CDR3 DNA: TGCAGCGTTGGAGAATCGGGCTACGAGCAGTACTTC
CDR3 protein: CSVGESGYEQYF

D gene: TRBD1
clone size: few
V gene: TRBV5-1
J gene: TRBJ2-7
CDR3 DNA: TGCGCCAGCGGAGATCTTGACAGGGGGACATCCTACGAGCAGTACTTC
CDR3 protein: CASGDLDRGTSYEQYF

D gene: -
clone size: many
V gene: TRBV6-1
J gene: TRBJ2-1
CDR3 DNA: TGTGCCAGCAGTGAAGAAGACTCCTACAATGAGCAGTTCTTC
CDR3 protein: CASSEEDSYNEQFF

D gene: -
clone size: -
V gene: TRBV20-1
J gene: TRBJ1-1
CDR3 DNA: TGCAGTGCTAGACGGGGCGACACTGAAGCTTTCTTT
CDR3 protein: CSARRGDTEAFF

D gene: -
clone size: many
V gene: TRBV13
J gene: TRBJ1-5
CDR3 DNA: TGTGCCAGCAGCTTAGGGAGTTGGAATAGCAATCAGCCCCAGCATTTT
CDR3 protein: CASSLGSWNSNQPQHF

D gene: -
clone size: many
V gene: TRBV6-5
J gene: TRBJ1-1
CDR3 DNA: TGTGCCAGCTCTACGCCAAACACTGAAGCTTTCTTT
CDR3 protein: CASSTPNTEAFF

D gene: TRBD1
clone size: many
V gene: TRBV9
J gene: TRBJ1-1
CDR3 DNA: TGTGCCAGCAGCCCTCTAGGGGGGACAGCTCTGTATGAAGCTTTCTTT
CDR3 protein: CASSPLGGTALYEAFF

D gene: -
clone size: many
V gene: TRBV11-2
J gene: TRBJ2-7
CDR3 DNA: TGTGCCAGCAGCTTATTCGCGGGAACATCCTACGAGCAGTACTTC
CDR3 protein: CASSLFAGTSYEQYF

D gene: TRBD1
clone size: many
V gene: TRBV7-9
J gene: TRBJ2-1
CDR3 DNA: TGTGCCAGCAGCTTTACAGGGGGCTTGGAGTTCTTC
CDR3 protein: CASSFTGGLEFF